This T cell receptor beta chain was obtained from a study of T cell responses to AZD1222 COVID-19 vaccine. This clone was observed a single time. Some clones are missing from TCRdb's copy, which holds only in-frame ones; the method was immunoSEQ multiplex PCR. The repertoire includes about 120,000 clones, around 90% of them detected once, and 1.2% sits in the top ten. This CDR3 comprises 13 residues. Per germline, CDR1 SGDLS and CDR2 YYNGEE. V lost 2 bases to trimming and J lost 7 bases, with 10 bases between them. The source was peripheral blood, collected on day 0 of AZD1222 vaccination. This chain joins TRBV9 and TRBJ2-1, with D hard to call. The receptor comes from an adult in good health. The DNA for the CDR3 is TGTGCCAGCAGCGTTTTGACCGAGAATGAGCAGTTCTTC. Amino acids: CASSVLTENEQFF.